What follows describes a single T cell receptor beta chain. Its matching antigen is unknown. The sample belongs to a study of cytomegalovirus exposure and HLA in healthy donors. Overall study findings and caveats: Rare sequences made up most TCRs, while some public TCRs were found in many donors.

The PCR employed 60 Vbeta primers together with 13 Jbeta primers. In the original analysis: About 10 million shared chains were among tens of millions of unique TCR beta chains counted in a later analysis. TCRdb's table, derived via immunoSEQ multiplex PCR, lists solely in-frame clones and lacks some. From that table come the V and J calls and clone size; the DNA was used to work out D and trimming. The sample lists over 95,000 clones, more than 65% occurring once. The V gene lost 3 bases and the J gene lost 6 bases, with 15 bases spanning the gap. The germline V gene has CDR1 SGHDN and CDR2 FVKESK. This CDR3 comprises 15 residues.

Sequencing was done on a sample of PBMCs. The rearrangement links TRBV14 to TRBJ2-1; maybe TRBD2 (6 bases). This receptor was obtained from a man aged 40-49 years in good health and CMV-seropositive. CDR3 sequence (DNA): TGTGCCAGCAGCCACACCGGGGCCGGGGGCAATGAGCAGTTCTTC. It is translated as CASSHTGAGGNEQFF.